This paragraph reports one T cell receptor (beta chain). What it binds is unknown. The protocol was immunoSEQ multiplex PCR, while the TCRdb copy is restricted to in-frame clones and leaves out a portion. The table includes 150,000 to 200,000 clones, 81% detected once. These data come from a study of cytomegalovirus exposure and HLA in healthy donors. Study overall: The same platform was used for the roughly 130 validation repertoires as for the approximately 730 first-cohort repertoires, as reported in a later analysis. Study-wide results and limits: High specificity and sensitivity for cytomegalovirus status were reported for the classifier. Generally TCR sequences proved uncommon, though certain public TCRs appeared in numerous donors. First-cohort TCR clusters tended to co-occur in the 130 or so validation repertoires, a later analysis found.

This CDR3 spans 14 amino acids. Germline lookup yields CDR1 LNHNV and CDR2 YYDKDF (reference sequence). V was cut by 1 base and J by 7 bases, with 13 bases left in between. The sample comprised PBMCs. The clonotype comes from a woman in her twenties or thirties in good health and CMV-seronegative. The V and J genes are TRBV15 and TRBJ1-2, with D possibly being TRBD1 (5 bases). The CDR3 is CATSRGGGAGGYTF. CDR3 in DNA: TGTGCCACCAGCAGAGGTGGGGGAGCGGGTGGCTACACCTTC. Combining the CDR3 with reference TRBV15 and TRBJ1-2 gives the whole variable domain DAMVIQNPRYQVTQFGKPVTLSCSQTLNHNVMYWYQQKSSQAPKLLFHYYDKDFNNEADTPDNFQSRRPNTSFCFLDIRSPGLGDTAMYLCATSRGGGAGGYTFGSGTRLTVV.